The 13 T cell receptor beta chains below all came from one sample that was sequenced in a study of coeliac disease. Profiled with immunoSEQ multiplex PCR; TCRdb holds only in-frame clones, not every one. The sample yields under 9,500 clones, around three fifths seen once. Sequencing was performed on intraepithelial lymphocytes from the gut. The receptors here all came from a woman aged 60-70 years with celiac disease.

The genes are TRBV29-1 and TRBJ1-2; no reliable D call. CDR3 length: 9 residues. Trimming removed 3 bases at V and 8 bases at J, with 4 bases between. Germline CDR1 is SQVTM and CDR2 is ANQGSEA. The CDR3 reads CSVERGYTF. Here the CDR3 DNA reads TGCAGCGTTGAGAGGGGCTACACCTTC.

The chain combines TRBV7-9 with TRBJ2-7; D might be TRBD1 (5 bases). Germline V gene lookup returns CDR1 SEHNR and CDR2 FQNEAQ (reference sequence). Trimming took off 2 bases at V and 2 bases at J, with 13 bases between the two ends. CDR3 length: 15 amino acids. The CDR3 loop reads CASSLFDSLTYEQYF. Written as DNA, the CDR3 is TGTGCCAGCAGCTTATTCGACAGCTTAACCTACGAGCAGTACTTC.

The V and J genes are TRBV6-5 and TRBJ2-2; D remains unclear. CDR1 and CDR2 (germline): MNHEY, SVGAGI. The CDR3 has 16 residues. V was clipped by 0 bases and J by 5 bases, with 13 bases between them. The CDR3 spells CASSYSLAIHTGELFF. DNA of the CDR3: TGTGCCAGCAGTTACTCGTTGGCCATTCATACCGGGGAGCTGTTTTTT.

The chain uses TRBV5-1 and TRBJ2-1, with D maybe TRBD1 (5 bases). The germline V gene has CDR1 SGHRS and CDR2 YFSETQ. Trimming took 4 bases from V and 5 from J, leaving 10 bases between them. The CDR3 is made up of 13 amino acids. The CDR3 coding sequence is TGCGCCAGCAGCCCAGGGATGGACAATGAGCAGTTCTTC. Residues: CASSPGMDNEQFF.

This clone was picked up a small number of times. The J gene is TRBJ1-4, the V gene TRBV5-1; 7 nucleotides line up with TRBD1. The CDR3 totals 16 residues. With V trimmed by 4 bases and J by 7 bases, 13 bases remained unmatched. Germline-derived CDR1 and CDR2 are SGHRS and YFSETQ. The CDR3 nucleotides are TGCGCCAGCAGCGCGGGTCCCGGGACAGCGGGTGAAAAACTGTTTTTT. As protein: CASSAGPGTAGEKLFF.

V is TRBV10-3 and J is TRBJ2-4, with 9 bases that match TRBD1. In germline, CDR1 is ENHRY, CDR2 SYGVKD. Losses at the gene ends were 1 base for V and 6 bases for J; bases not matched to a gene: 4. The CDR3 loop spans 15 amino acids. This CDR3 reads CAISEYGTGLNIQYF. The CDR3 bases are TGTGCCATCAGTGAGTACGGGACAGGGCTAAACATTCAGTACTTC.

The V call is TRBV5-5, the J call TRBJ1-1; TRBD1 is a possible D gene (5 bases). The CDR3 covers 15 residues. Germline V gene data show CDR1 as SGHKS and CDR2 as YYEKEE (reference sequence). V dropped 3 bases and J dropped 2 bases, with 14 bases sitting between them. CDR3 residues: CASSWGVGINTEAFF. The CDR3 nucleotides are TGTGCCAGCAGCTGGGGCGTAGGAATTAACACTGAAGCTTTCTTT.

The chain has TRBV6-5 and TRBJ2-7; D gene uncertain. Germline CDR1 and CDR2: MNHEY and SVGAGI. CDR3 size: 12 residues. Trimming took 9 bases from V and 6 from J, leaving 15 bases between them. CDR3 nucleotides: TGTGCCAGAGACTGTCTACCTTTCGAGCAGTACTTC. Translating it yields CARDCLPFEQYF.

Here the CDR3 reads CASSSWAGVNEKLFF. In nucleotides, the CDR3 is TGTGCCAGCAGCTCCTGGGCAGGGGTAAATGAAAAACTGTTTTTT. The chain carries TRBV11-3 and TRBJ1-4, with a tentative D call TRBD1 (6 bases). The CDR3 totals 15 residues. Trimming took 4 bases from V and 5 from J, leaving 14 bases between them. Germline V gene data show CDR1 as SGHNT and CDR2 as YENEEA.

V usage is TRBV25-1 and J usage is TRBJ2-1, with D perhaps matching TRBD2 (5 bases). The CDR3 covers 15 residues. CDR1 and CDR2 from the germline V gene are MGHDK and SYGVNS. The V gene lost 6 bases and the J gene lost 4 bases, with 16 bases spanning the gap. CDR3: CASRNSWTGYNEQFF. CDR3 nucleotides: TGTGCCAGCAGAAATTCCTGGACGGGGTACAATGAGCAGTTCTTC.

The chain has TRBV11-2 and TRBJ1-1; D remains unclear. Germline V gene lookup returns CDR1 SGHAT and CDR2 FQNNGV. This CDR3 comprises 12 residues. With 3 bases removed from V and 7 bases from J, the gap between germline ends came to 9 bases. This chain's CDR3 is CASSFDSVEAFF. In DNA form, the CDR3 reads TGTGCCAGCAGCTTCGATAGCGTTGAAGCTTTCTTT. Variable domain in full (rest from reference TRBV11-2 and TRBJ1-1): EAGVAQSPRYKIIEKRQSVAFWCNPISGHATLYWYQQILGQGPKLLIQFQNNGVVDDSQLPKDRFSAERLKGVDSTLKIQPAKLEDSAVYLCASSFDSVEAFFGQGTRLTVV.

Here the CDR3 reads CASSRSNEKLFF. The DNA for the CDR3 is TGTGCCAGCAGCCGCAGTAATGAAAAACTGTTTTTT. The chain has TRBV11-2 and TRBJ1-4, with D hard to call. The length of the CDR3 is 12 residues. CDR1 and CDR2 from the germline V gene are SGHAT and FQNNGV. Trimming pared 5 bases from V and 4 bases from J, leaving 5 bases between.

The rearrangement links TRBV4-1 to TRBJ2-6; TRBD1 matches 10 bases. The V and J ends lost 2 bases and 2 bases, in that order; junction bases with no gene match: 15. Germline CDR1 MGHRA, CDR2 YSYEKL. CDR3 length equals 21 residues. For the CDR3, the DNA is TGCGCCAGCAGCCAACAGATGGCGGTGGGACAGGGGTGGACTGGGGCCAACGTCCTGACTTTC. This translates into CASSQQMAVGQGWTGANVLTF.